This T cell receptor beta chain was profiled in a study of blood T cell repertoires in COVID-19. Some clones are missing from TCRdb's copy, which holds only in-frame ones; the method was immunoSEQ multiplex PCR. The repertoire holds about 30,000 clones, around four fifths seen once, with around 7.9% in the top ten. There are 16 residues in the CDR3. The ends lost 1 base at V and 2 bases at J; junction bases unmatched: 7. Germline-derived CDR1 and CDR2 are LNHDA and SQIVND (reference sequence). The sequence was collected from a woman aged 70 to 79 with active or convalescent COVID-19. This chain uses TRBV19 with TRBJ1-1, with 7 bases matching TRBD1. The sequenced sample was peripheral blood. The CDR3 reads CASSIGRDRLNTEAFF. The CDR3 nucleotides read TGTGCCAGTAGTATAGGCCGGGACAGACTCAACACTGAAGCTTTCTTT.